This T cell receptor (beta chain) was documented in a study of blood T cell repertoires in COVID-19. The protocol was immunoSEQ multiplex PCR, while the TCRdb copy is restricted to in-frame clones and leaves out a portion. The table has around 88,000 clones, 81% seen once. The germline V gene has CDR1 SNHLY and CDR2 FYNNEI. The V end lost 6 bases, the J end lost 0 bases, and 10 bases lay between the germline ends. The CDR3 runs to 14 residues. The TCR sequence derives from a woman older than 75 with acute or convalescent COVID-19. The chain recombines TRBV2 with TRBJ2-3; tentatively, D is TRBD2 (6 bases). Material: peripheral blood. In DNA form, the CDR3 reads TGTGCCAGCAGAATAGCGGAGAGCACAGATACGCAGTATTTT. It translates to CASRIAESTDTQYF. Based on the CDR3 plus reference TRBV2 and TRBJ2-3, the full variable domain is EPEVTQTPSHQVTQMGQEVILRCVPISNHLYFYWYRQILGQKVEFLVSFYNNEISEKSEIFDDQFSVERPDGSNFTLKIRSTKLEDSAMYFCASRIAESTDTQYFGPGTRLTVL.